The TCR beta chain described here comes from a study of T cell responses to AZD1222 COVID-19 vaccine. Study results and limitations: Clonal diversity may have been underestimated in mostly white British donors. Epitopes outside B.1.351 and B.1.1.7 mutated regions reportedly drew nearly half of spike TCRs. Sampling captured repertoires only after the peak T cell response. Baseline serostatus was positive in only six AZD1222 recipients.

Data came from immunoSEQ multiplex PCR; TCRdb stores just in-frame clones and leaves some out. The profile shows about 67,000 clones, about four fifths of them singletons. Turning to this clone: What it binds is unknown.

The TCR sequence derives from an adult who received the AZD1222 COVID-19 vaccine. The source material was peripheral blood, sampled 28 days after the second AZD1222 dose.

CDR3 in DNA: TGTGCCTGCGATACAGGGGCGGGAAAGACCCAGTACTTC. Translation gives CACDTGAGKTQYF. This sequence joins TRBV30 and TRBJ2-5, with a weak D call TRBD1 (7 bases). Trimming shortened V by 6 bases and J by 6 bases, and 17 bases separated the two germline ends. Germline values: CDR1 GTSNPN, CDR2 SVGIG (reference sequence). The CDR3 sequence is 13 residues long.